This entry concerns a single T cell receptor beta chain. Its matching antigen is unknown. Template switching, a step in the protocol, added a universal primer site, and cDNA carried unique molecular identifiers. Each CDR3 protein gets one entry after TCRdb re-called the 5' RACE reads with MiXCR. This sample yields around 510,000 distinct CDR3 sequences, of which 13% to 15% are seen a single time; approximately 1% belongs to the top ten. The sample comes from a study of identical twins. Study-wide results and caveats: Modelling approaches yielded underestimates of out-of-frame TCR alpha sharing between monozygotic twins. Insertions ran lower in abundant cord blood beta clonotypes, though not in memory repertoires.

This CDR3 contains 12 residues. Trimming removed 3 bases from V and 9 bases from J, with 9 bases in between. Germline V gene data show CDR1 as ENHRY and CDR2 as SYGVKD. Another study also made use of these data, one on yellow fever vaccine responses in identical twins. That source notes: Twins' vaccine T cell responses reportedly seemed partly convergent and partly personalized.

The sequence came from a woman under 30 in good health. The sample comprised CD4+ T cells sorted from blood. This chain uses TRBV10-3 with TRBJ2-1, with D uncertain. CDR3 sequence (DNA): TGTGCCATCAGTGACGATAAGGTTGAGCAGTTCTTC. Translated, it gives CAISDDKVEQFF.